This T cell receptor (beta chain) emerged from a study of identical twins. In germline, CDR1 is DFQATT, CDR2 SNEGSKA (reference sequence). V shed 5 bases and J 4 bases; nucleotides not matched to a gene: 3. CDR3 length equals 13 residues. Healthy Caucasians, and only they, were the donors. The cDNA had a unique molecular identifier and a template-switch universal primer site. TCRdb re-called the 5' RACE reads with MiXCR, one entry per CDR3 protein. The sample consists of around 510,000 distinct CDR3 sequences, approximately 14% of them appearing once. This clonotype was observed a few times. These data were also reused for a study on yellow fever vaccine responses in identical twins.

The chain links TRBV20-1 to TRBJ2-1, with 9 positions matching TRBD2. Sequenced input: CD4+ T cells sorted from blood. This receptor was obtained from a woman under 30 in good health. CDR3 protein: CSAERGAYNEQFF. The CDR3 bases are TGCAGTGCTGAGCGGGGGGCGTACAATGAGCAGTTCTTC.